These 32 T cell receptor beta chains were all obtained from the same sample, sequenced in a study of Graves' ophthalmopathy and Graves' hyperthyroidism. Amplified TCR beta CDR3 regions were obtained using RNA transcripts as template. An initial RT-PCR round employing HTBI primers preceded a second-round multiplex PCR. In TCRdb, the multiplex PCR reads were re-called with MiXCR into one record per CDR3 protein. The data show about 210,000 distinct CDR3 sequences, with roughly 29% seen just once and around 9.8% held by the top ten. The sample consisted of peripheral blood. Receptors originate from a man aged 45 to 65 with Graves' ophthalmopathy.

This chain uses TRBV25-1 with TRBJ1-2; 8 nucleotides align to TRBD1. The CDR3 runs 18 residues. Germline CDR1 and CDR2: MGHDK and SYGVNS. V lost 0 bases, J lost 6 bases, and 15 bases stayed unmatched. CDR3 amino acids: CASSEYYPWSDRADGYTF. For the CDR3, the DNA is TGTGCCAGCAGTGAATATTATCCGTGGTCGGACAGGGCCGATGGCTACACCTTC.

The chain carries TRBV6-2 or TRBV6-3 and TRBJ1-1; TRBD1 matches 8 bases. This CDR3 spans 15 amino acids. The junction had 8 bases not matched to a gene; V was cut back by 7 bases and J by 1 base. CDR1 is MNHEY and CDR2 is SVGEGT in the germline V gene. The CDR3 bases are TGTGCCAGCATGGATCAGACAGGGGAGAACACTGAAGCTTTCTTT. Its protein product is CASMDQTGENTEAFF.

The chain links TRBV28 to TRBJ2-5; D possibly matches TRBD1 or TRBD2 (6 bases each). Trimming took off 8 bases at V and 4 bases at J, with 20 bases between the two ends. Germline CDR1 MDHEN, CDR2 SYDVKM. The CDR3 loop spans 15 amino acids. The CDR3 here is CASETSGAGAETQYF. CDR3 bases: TGTGCCAGCGAAACTTCGGGGGCCGGGGCAGAGACCCAGTACTTC.

The chain employs TRBV5-1 and TRBJ2-7, with a tentative D call TRBD2 (5 bases). V lost 0 bases and J 0 bases, leaving 13 bases between the germline ends. Germline CDR1 reads SGHRS; CDR2 reads YFSETQ. The CDR3 loop spans 16 amino acids. CDR3 nucleotides: TGCGCCAGCAGCTTGGGATGGGCTAGCAGCTCCTACGAGCAGTACTTC. Protein: CASSLGWASSSYEQYF.

This clonotype was counted many times. The chain uses TRBV6-5 and TRBJ1-5, with TRBD1 matching 8 bases. V trimming: 6 bases; J trimming: 4 bases; junction bases outside the gene matches: 2. The CDR3 sequence is 13 residues long. The germline gives CDR1 MNHEY, CDR2 SVGAGI. CDR3 DNA sequence: TGTGCCAGCAGGAGGACAGGGAATCAGCCCCAGCATTTT. Protein sequence: CASRRTGNQPQHF.

This clonotype was detected ten times or more. This chain connects TRBV29-1 to TRBJ2-5, with D possibly TRBD1 on 6 matching bases. The CDR3 extends over 17 amino acids. The germline gives CDR1 SQVTM, CDR2 ANQGSEA. Trimming removed 0 bases at V and 2 bases at J, with 19 bases between. This chain's CDR3 is CSVEDPQGPEGQETQYF. In DNA, the CDR3 is TGCAGCGTTGAAGATCCTCAGGGGCCCGAGGGGCAAGAGACCCAGTACTTC.

In its sample, this clonotype was seen many times. V and J are TRBV12-3 or TRBV12-4 and TRBJ2-5; 7 bases align to TRBD1. The CDR3 length is 16 residues. V shed 4 bases and J 1 base; nucleotides not matched to a gene: 9. For the CDR3, the DNA is TGTGCCAGCAGTTCACAGGGACAGATACTCCAAGAGACCCAGTACTTC. Its protein product is CASSSQGQILQETQYF.

This clonotype was seen many times. This chain uses TRBV6-1 with TRBJ2-1, with 11 bases that match TRBD1. Trimming at V came to 2 bases and at J to 6 bases, leaving 6 bases not matched to a gene. Looked up from germline, CDR1 is MNHNS and CDR2 is SASEGT. The CDR3 extends over 16 amino acids. The CDR3 DNA reads TGTGCCAGCAGTGAAACGGACAGGGGGCTTGGCAATGAGCAGTTCTTC. It specifies CASSETDRGLGNEQFF.

This clonotype was recorded many times. This CDR3 reads CASSYLGTGGETQYF. The DNA of the CDR3 is TGTGCCAGCAGTTACCTTGGGACAGGGGGAGAGACCCAGTACTTC. V usage is TRBV6-5 and J usage is TRBJ2-5; 11 nucleotides agree with TRBD1. V gave up 2 bases and J gave up 4 bases; unmatched junction bases: 3. This CDR3 contains 15 residues. CDR1 is MNHEY and CDR2 is SVGAGI in the germline V gene.

This clonotype was counted ten times or more. The chain combines TRBV5-1 with TRBJ2-5; 11 positions agree with TRBD1. The CDR3 runs to 17 residues. Germline V gene lookup returns CDR1 SGHRS and CDR2 YFSETQ. V was pared by 3 bases and J by 5 bases, with 12 bases of the junction left unmatched. The DNA for the CDR3 is TGCGCCAGCAGCTCGGGAGGACAGGGGGCTGTTGGGGAGACCCAGTACTTC. As protein: CASSSGGQGAVGETQYF.

The rearrangement uses TRBV11-2 and TRBJ2-7, with TRBD1 matching over 10 bases. This CDR3 comprises 17 residues. Germline-derived CDR1 and CDR2 are SGHAT and FQNNGV. V gave up 5 bases and J gave up 1 base; unmatched junction bases: 11. As DNA, the CDR3 is TGTGCCAGCAGCACACACTCCGGGACAGGGGAGTCCTACGAGCAGTACTTC. This encodes CASSTHSGTGESYEQYF.

The sample holds many counts of this clonotype. The chain carries TRBV28 and TRBJ2-7; D ambiguous. Per germline, CDR1 MDHEN and CDR2 SYDVKM. CDR3 length equals 12 residues. Trimming removed 6 bases at V and 0 bases at J, with 6 bases between. This chain's CDR3 is CASSPSSYEQYF. The DNA for the CDR3 is TGTGCCAGCAGCCCTAGCTCCTACGAGCAGTACTTC.

This clonotype was seen repeatedly, ten times or more. The chain carries TRBV20-1 and TRBJ2-2; D not certain. Germline values: CDR1 DFQATT, CDR2 SNEGSKA (reference sequence). There are 17 residues in the CDR3. Trimming stripped 0 bases from V and 0 bases from J, with 14 bases between. The CDR3 sequence is CSARDMGKRANTGELFF. The CDR3 DNA sequence: TGCAGTGCTAGAGATATGGGGAAACGCGCGAACACCGGGGAGCTGTTTTTT.

This clonotype was seen repeatedly, ten times or more. V and J are TRBV7-6 and TRBJ1-1; possible D gene TRBD1, 5 bases. Germline CDR1 and CDR2: SGHVS and FNYEAQ. Trimming removed 5 bases at V and 0 bases at J, with 7 bases between. The CDR3 runs to 13 residues. In DNA, the CDR3 is TGTGCCAGCAGCCGGACACTGAACACTGAAGCTTTCTTT. Its protein is CASSRTLNTEAFF.

CDR3 region: CASKLGQGIPEAFF. In DNA form, the CDR3 reads TGTGCCAGCAAACTGGGACAGGGAATACCTGAAGCTTTCTTT. V and J are TRBV28 and TRBJ1-1; 9 nucleotides line up with TRBD1. Trimming at V came to 7 bases and at J to 6 bases, leaving 9 bases not matched to a gene. Germline-derived CDR1 and CDR2 are MDHEN and SYDVKM. The CDR3 runs to 14 residues.

The sample holds many counts of this clonotype. The chain joins TRBV11-2 to TRBJ1-1; 10 bases map to TRBD1. The ends lost 5 bases at V and 0 bases at J; junction bases unmatched: 6. Looked up from germline, CDR1 is SGHAT and CDR2 is FQNNGV. This CDR3 spans 16 amino acids. The CDR3 loop reads CASSPRQGAVNTEAFF. CDR3 nucleotides: TGTGCCAGCAGCCCCCGACAGGGGGCTGTGAACACTGAAGCTTTCTTT.

This clonotype showed up many times. This rearrangement joins TRBV12-3 or TRBV12-4 to TRBJ2-2, with 8 bases aligning to TRBD2. V lost 2 bases and J lost 7; bases outside the gene matches: 3. The CDR3 spans 14 residues. The CDR3 loop reads CASSLQRGFGELFF. CDR3 sequence (DNA): TGTGCCAGCAGTTTACAGCGGGGGTTCGGGGAGCTGTTTTTT.

This clonotype has ten or more counts. The chain joins TRBV27 to TRBJ2-7, with D perhaps TRBD2 (6 bases). In germline, CDR1 is MNHEY, CDR2 SMNVEV (reference sequence). Trimming removed 3 bases from V and 2 bases from J, with 11 bases in between. The CDR3 has 14 amino acids. The CDR3 DNA reads TGTGCCAGCAGTTTTAGCGGCACGGCCTACGAGCAGTACTTC. Its protein product is CASSFSGTAYEQYF.

V and J are TRBV29-1 and TRBJ1-1; D may be TRBD1 (5 bases). CDR3 length: 12 amino acids. Per germline, CDR1 SQVTM and CDR2 ANQGSEA. V was shortened by 6 bases and J by 4 bases, with 12 bases between the two germline ends. As DNA, the CDR3 is TGCAGCGTCGTGGGGCAGAGCACTGAAGCTTTCTTT. Protein sequence: CSVVGQSTEAFF.

This clonotype was seen many times. V gene TRBV29-1 combines with J gene TRBJ2-7; the match to TRBD2 covers 7 bases. The CDR3 covers 13 residues. Per germline, CDR1 SQVTM and CDR2 ANQGSEA. The junction had 3 bases not matched to a gene; V was cut back by 4 bases and J by 0 bases. In DNA form, the CDR3 reads TGCAGCGTTGTTGGCGGGAGCTCCTACGAGCAGTACTTC. This translates into CSVVGGSSYEQYF.

V usage is TRBV28 and J usage is TRBJ2-5, with 12 nucleotides matching TRBD2. The CDR3 runs to 15 residues. Germline CDR1 MDHEN, CDR2 SYDVKM. The V and J ends lost 4 bases and 5 bases, in that order; junction bases with no gene match: 5. CDR3 residues: CASSSSGRAPETQYF. The DNA of the CDR3 is TGTGCCAGCAGTTCTAGCGGGAGGGCCCCGGAGACCCAGTACTTC.

This clonotype was detected many times. V usage is TRBV2 and J usage is TRBJ2-4; D remains ambiguous. The germline V gene encodes CDR1 SNHLY and CDR2 FYNNEI. The CDR3 extends over 16 amino acids. Trimming removed 6 bases at V and 2 bases at J, with 17 bases between. The CDR3 sequence: CASRLTDSGPKNIQYF. As DNA, the CDR3 is TGTGCCAGCAGGCTGACCGATTCGGGCCCCAAAAACATTCAGTACTTC.

The sample holds one count of this clonotype. The rearrangement joins TRBV6-2 or TRBV6-3 to TRBJ2-5; 9 nucleotides align to TRBD1. The trim removed 5 bases at V and 2 bases at J, leaving 9 bases unmatched. This CDR3 comprises 16 residues. Looked up from germline, CDR1 is MNHEY and CDR2 is SVGEGT. CDR3 DNA: TGTGCCAGCAGTAACCTGGACAGGGGTTTTCAAGAGACCCAGTACTTC. Its protein product is CASSNLDRGFQETQYF.

This clonotype was seen a single time. The chain couples TRBV12-3 or TRBV12-4 to TRBJ2-7; D gene uncertain. The V end lost 4 bases, the J end lost 9 bases, and 13 bases lay between the germline ends. The CDR3 runs to 12 residues. CDR3 nucleotide sequence: TGTGCCAGCAGTTACCTTCGATGGGGGCAGTACTTC. Translating it yields CASSYLRWGQYF.

This clonotype was seen at least ten times. The DNA of the CDR3 is TGTGCCAGCAGCTTAGGCCAAAATTACCAAGAGACCCAGTACTTC. It translates to CASSLGQNYQETQYF. The chain uses TRBV7-9 and TRBJ2-5; D remains ambiguous. The V gene's germline CDR1 is SEHNR and CDR2 FQNEAQ (reference sequence). There are 15 residues in the CDR3. Trimming pared 1 base from V and 0 bases from J, leaving 9 bases between.

In its sample, this clonotype was seen once. This sequence joins TRBV28 and TRBJ2-7, with a tentative D call TRBD2 (6 bases). This CDR3 is 13 amino acids long. Germline loops: CDR1 MDHEN, CDR2 SYDVKM. V was trimmed by 10 bases and J by 6 bases, leaving 19 bases between them. The CDR3 DNA is TGTGCCACCAACTCCGGGGCGCGGGGCGAGCAGTACTTC. As protein: CATNSGARGEQYF.

The table lists this clonotype with many counts. The chain uses TRBV6-2 or TRBV6-3 and TRBJ2-2; tentative D call: TRBD2 (6 bases). V was clipped by 6 bases and J by 5 bases, with 10 bases between them. The CDR3 contains 13 residues. Looked up from germline, CDR1 is MNHEY and CDR2 is SVGEGT. The CDR3 DNA reads as TGTGCCAGCAGGAGCGGGTGGACCGGGGAGCTGTTTTTT. It codes for CASRSGWTGELFF.

There are many counts of this clonotype. The chain recombines TRBV6-2 or TRBV6-3 with TRBJ2-7; 8 bases agree with TRBD1. The V gene's germline CDR1 is MNHEY and CDR2 SVGEGT. This CDR3 contains 14 residues. Trimming cost V 6 bases and J 2 bases; bases outside gene matches: 6. CDR3 sequence: CASRGQGGTYEQYF. The CDR3 DNA sequence: TGTGCCAGCAGAGGACAGGGCGGCACCTACGAGCAGTACTTC.

This clonotype has a count of ten or more. The chain carries TRBV7-8 and TRBJ2-4, with D unresolved. The V end lost 5 bases, the J end lost 4 bases, and 9 bases lay between the germline ends. CDR1 SGHVS and CDR2 FQNEAQ come from the germline V gene. The CDR3 runs to 13 residues. CDR3 nucleotides: TGTGCCAGCAGCCCCGGCAGGAAAAACATTCAGTACTTC. This gives the protein CASSPGRKNIQYF.

This clonotype was seen a few times. The gene calls are TRBV19 and TRBJ2-7; 10 bases are shared with TRBD2. Germline V CDR1 and CDR2: LNHDA, SQIVND (reference sequence). V lost 3 bases, J lost 2 bases, and 7 bases stayed unmatched. CDR3 size: 16 residues. The CDR3 DNA follows: TGTGCCAGTAGTATTGCGACTAGCGGGTTCACCTACGAGCAGTACTTC. It is translated as CASSIATSGFTYEQYF.

The genes are TRBV3-1 and TRBJ2-6, with D possibly TRBD1 on 5 matching bases. The germline V and J ends were trimmed by 4 bases and 2 bases, with 18 bases remaining between them. Germline-derived CDR1 and CDR2 are LGHDT and YNNKEL (reference sequence). CDR3 size: 18 residues. The CDR3 here is CASSRSSEGATGANVLTF. The CDR3 coding sequence is TGTGCCAGCAGCCGTAGCTCTGAAGGGGCTACTGGGGCCAACGTCCTGACTTTC.

This clonotype was found many times. J is TRBJ2-6 and V is TRBV15; D perhaps matches TRBD2 (6 bases). The CDR3 is 17 residues long. Trimming removed 0 bases at V and 2 bases at J, with 11 bases between. CDR1 is LNHNV and CDR2 is YYDKDF in the germline V gene (reference sequence). CDR3 bases: TGTGCCACCAGCAGAGAGCCCGGAGGGACTGGGGCCAACGTCCTGACTTTC. It encodes CATSREPGGTGANVLTF.